The 11 T cell receptor beta chains reported below all come from one sample, sequenced in a study of T cell changes during pregnancy in multiple sclerosis (dated by TCRdb to the late 2010s). Libraries were built with the immunoSEQ multiplex PCR assay. In its TCRdb copy, this immuneACCESS table keeps in-frame sequences only and misses some clones. Where compared with another copy, unresolved V genes explain less than half of these, and the others have no known cause. The sample table records about 70,000 clones; roughly 91% of these occur just once. The biggest ten clones account for 0.29% of the sample. The source material was CD4+ T cells from peripheral blood mononuclear cells, sampled after pregnancy. The origin of the receptors is a female donor with multiple sclerosis, enrolled in a pregnancy study.

The CDR3 spells CASSERGVRSQPQHF. CDR3 sequence (DNA): TGTGCCAGCAGTGAACGGGGGGTTAGATCTCAGCCCCAGCATTTT. V gene TRBV6-1 combines with J gene TRBJ1-5; a possible D gene is TRBD1 (5 bases). CDR3 length equals 15 residues. The V end lost 2 bases, the J end lost 6 bases, and 14 bases lay between the germline ends. Germline V lookup: CDR1 MNHNS, CDR2 SASEGT.

This chain joins TRBV30 and TRBJ2-1, with 9 nucleotides matching TRBD1. The V segment lost 3 bases and the J segment 8 bases; nucleotides outside the gene matches: 8. Germline CDR1 GTSNPN, CDR2 SVGIG (reference sequence). This CDR3 region has 14 residues. The DNA of the CDR3 is TGTGCCTGGAGCCGGGACAGGGTTTCGCATGAGCAGTTCTTC. Its translation is CAWSRDRVSHEQFF.

A single count supports this clone. The CDR3 here is CASSRTGQNTEAFF. CDR3 bases: TGCGCCAGCAGCCGGACAGGCCAAAACACTGAAGCTTTCTTT. V gene TRBV5-1 combines with J gene TRBJ1-1; the match to TRBD1 covers 7 bases. The length of the CDR3 is 14 residues. The V gene end was trimmed by 4 bases and the J gene end by 2 bases; junction bases not matched to a gene: 5. Germline CDR1 reads SGHRS; CDR2 reads YFSETQ.

The CDR3 DNA is TGTGCCAGCAGCTTCCTAGCGGGGGGCACAGATACGCAGTATTTT. Translating gives CASSFLAGGTDTQYF. The chain joins TRBV11-2 to TRBJ2-3, with 10 bases lining up with TRBD2. Germline values: CDR1 SGHAT, CDR2 FQNNGV. This CDR3 has 15 amino acids. J gave up 1 base and V 3 bases, and 1 base lay outside the gene matches.

The rearrangement uses TRBV28 and TRBJ1-6; TRBD1 might be the D (6 bases). V lost 5 bases to trimming and J lost 10 bases, with 18 bases between them. Germline loops: CDR1 MDHEN, CDR2 SYDVKM. The CDR3 consists of 15 residues. CDR3 residues: CASSEFRGSSSPLHF. In DNA, the CDR3 is TGTGCCAGCAGTGAGTTCAGGGGTTCGAGCTCACCCCTCCACTTT.

This clone occurred once. The genes are TRBV18 and TRBJ2-5, with D hard to call. The CDR3 runs 13 residues. The germline CDR1 and CDR2 sequences are KGHSH and LQKENI. V lost 3 bases and J lost 2, with 7 bases in between. CDR3 sequence (DNA): TGTGCCAGCTCACCCTCCTCTCAAGAGACCCAGTACTTC. Translating gives CASSPSSQETQYF. The full variable domain, its missing parts supplied by reference TRBV18 and TRBJ2-5, is NAGVMQNPRHLVRRRGQEARLRCSPMKGHSHVYWYRQLPEEGLKFMVYLQKENIIDESGMPKERFSAEFPKEGPSILRIQQVVRGDSAAYFCASSPSSQETQYFGPGTRLLVL.

J is TRBJ1-1 and V is TRBV27; D gene uncertain. Germline-derived CDR1 and CDR2 are MNHEY and SMNVEV (reference sequence). V was shortened by 8 bases and J by 4 bases, with 26 bases between the two germline ends. The CDR3 loop spans 17 amino acids. The CDR3 DNA follows: TGTGCCAGCTCCTCCGCCCCCCGGGTGGTCCGGAGCACTGAAGCTTTCTTT. Translating gives CASSSAPRVVRSTEAFF.

The rearrangement uses TRBV14 and TRBJ2-2; 9 bases line up with TRBD2. CDR3 length equals 16 residues. The germline CDR1 and CDR2 sequences are SGHDN and FVKESK. J lost 4 bases, V lost 4 bases, and 7 bases had no gene match. DNA for the CDR3: TGTGCCAGCAGCCTTGTAGCGGGAGTCATCACCGGGGAGCTGTTTTTT. Protein sequence: CASSLVAGVITGELFF.

This chain connects TRBV18 to TRBJ2-5; the D gene is possibly TRBD2 (6 bases). The germline gives CDR1 KGHSH, CDR2 LQKENI. Trimming left V 6 bases short and J 1 base short, with 12 bases between. CDR3 length: 14 residues. This CDR3 reads CASSPGTSQETQYF. CDR3 DNA sequence: TGTGCCAGCTCCCCAGGGACTTCCCAAGAGACCCAGTACTTC.

The chain is built from TRBV7-9 and TRBJ2-7, with D maybe TRBD2 (6 bases). Trimming shortened V by 9 bases and J by 5 bases, and 17 bases separated the two germline ends. Germline CDR1 SEHNR, CDR2 FQNEAQ (reference sequence). The CDR3 covers 13 residues. CDR3 protein: CASSPVGGNEQYF. The CDR3 DNA is TGTGCCAGTAGCCCGGTGGGGGGAAACGAGCAGTACTTC.

The J gene is TRBJ2-5, the V gene TRBV10-3; 8 bases match TRBD2. The V gene's germline CDR1 is ENHRY and CDR2 SYGVKD. The CDR3 loop spans 15 amino acids. V was clipped by 0 bases and J by 2 bases; unmatched bases: 2. As DNA, the CDR3 is TGTGCCATCAGTGAGTCGCCTAGCGGGCAAGAGACCCAGTACTTC. Translated, it gives CAISESPSGQETQYF.